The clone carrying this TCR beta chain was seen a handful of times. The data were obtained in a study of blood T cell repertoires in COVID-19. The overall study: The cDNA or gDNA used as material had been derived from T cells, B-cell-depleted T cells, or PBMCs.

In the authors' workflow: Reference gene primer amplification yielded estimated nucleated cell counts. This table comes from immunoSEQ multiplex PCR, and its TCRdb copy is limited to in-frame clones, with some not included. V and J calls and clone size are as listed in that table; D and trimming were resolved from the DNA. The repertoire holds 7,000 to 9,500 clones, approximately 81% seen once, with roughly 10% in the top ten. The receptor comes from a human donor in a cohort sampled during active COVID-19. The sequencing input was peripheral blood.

The CDR3 spells CASSQELPGQGSYTF. The CDR3 DNA is TGTGCCAGCAGCCAAGAACTCCCGGGACAGGGTAGCTACACCTTC. This sequence joins TRBV14 and TRBJ1-2, with 9 bases lining up with TRBD1. Germline V CDR1 and CDR2: SGHDN, FVKESK. The CDR3 contains 15 residues. The ends lost 0 bases at V and 9 bases at J; junction bases unmatched: 8.